This TCR beta chain is drawn from a study of cytotoxic CD8 clonotypes in ibrutinib-treated CLL. Turning to the study itself: Averaging across samples gave roughly 280,000 productive templates and 75,000 to 100,000 productive rearrangements.

General study points: Sustained-remission and progressing patients' sampling times differed. Clonality rose at ibrutinib response and fell back toward baseline at progression.

About this clone itself: Its antigen is undetermined.

Researchers set a sequencing depth target of 1 in 200,000 to 1 in 1 million T cells. Here immunoSEQ multiplex PCR was the method, and the copy in TCRdb shows in-frame clones only, minus some. The repertoire consists of fewer than 100,000 clones, with around 83% occurring once and the leading ten covering approximately 5.4%. CDR3 size: 15 residues. Germline CDR1 MNHNY, CDR2 SVGAGI (reference sequence). Trimming left V 2 bases short and J 0 bases short, with 8 bases between. The specimen comprised PBMCs, sampled before ibrutinib treatment. V is TRBV6-6 and J is TRBJ1-3; no firm D call. The receptor was isolated from a human donor with chronic lymphocytic leukemia. CDR3 amino acids: CASSYLGISGNTIYF. The DNA of the CDR3 is TGTGCCAGCAGTTACCTGGGGATCTCTGGAAACACCATATATTTT.